This T cell receptor beta chain derives from a study of blood T cells in healthy people across ages. Per-sample yields of isolated PBMCs were at least 6 million. No fewer than 5.5 micrograms of total RNA were isolated from every sample. Worth noting for this clonotype: At one end the junction does not follow the germline gene, possibly because of a read error.

PCR was performed a second time for about 7 to 12 cycles using a sample-barcoded 5' primer and a J-beta primer mix. With 12 random nucleotides, a template-switch adaptor tagged each individual cDNA molecule. MiXCR, run by TCRdb on the 5' RACE reads, gives a single entry per CDR3 protein. The data contain about 1,500,000 distinct CDR3 sequences, 28% of them singletons. The receptor comes from a woman younger than 45 in good health. The sequenced sample consisted of blood.

CDR3 nucleotide sequence: TGTGCCAGCAGCCGCTCCGTTGCGTACCAAGAGACCCGGTACTTC. Protein: CASSRSVAYQETRYF. The V call is TRBV4-2, the J call TRBJ2-5, with D uncertain. Germline CDR1 is LGHNA and CDR2 is YNFKEQ. The CDR3 covers 15 residues.